The 31 T cell receptor beta chains below come from one sample, sequenced in a study of shared clonotypes between healthy human individuals (dated by TCRdb to 2018 to 2021). The library came from the immunoSEQ multiplex PCR assay. This immuneACCESS table, as held by TCRdb, lists in-frame sequences with V and J called but not all clones. Of the missing ones, under half trace to an unresolved V gene in checked studies; the others have no known cause. The sample table holds about 1.1 million clones, of which about 84% were seen once. The top ten constitute 0.5% to 0.65% of the sample. The sample consisted of memory CD4+ T cells from PBMCs. In light of the paper, this sample's cell subset or site label describes: CD45RA-negative fraction. The receptor source for this set is a man between 18 and 29 years old in good health. Some clones in this sample may be carry-over from other donors' samples.

Concerning this clone: This CDR3 is also generated by other DNA sequences in the sample. The rearrangement links TRBV5-1 to TRBJ2-1; 9 nucleotides agree with TRBD2. CDR1 is SGHRS and CDR2 is YFSETQ in the germline V gene. The CDR3 sequence is 15 residues long. V lost 2 bases and J lost 2; bases outside the gene matches: 2. The CDR3 loop is CASSFASGAYNEQFF. CDR3 nucleotide sequence: TGCGCCAGCAGCTTCGCTAGCGGGGCCTACAATGAGCAGTTCTTC.

The V and J genes are TRBV7-9 and TRBJ1-5; unclear D gene. Germline-derived CDR1 and CDR2 are SEHNR and FQNEAQ (reference sequence). This CDR3 contains 14 residues. The germline V and J ends were trimmed by 5 bases and 5 bases, with 13 bases remaining between them. CDR3 nucleotides: TGTGCCAGCAGCAATCTACCCGGGGATCAGCCCCAGCATTTT. Residues: CASSNLPGDQPQHF.

The V call is TRBV9, the J call TRBJ1-5, with 7 bases lining up with TRBD1. The CDR3 extends over 16 amino acids. CDR1 is SGDLS and CDR2 is YYNGEE in the germline V gene. V lost 3 bases to trimming and J lost 2 bases; unmatched junction nucleotides: 8. The CDR3 region is CASSERDSGGNQPQHF. DNA of the CDR3: TGTGCCAGCAGCGAGAGGGACAGTGGAGGCAATCAGCCCCAGCATTTT.

To note about this clone: A much larger clonotype is one base distant, so this may be a read error. The chain uses TRBV28 and TRBJ2-7; D possibly corresponds to TRBD1 (5 bases). Germline CDR1 is MDHEN and CDR2 is SYDVKM. V gave up 6 bases and J gave up 3 bases, with 9 bases separating them. The CDR3 totals 12 residues. CDR3 nucleotide sequence: TGTGCCAGCAGCCAGGGTTTCTACGAGCAGTACTTC. It is translated as CASSQGFYEQYF.

This rearrangement joins TRBV6-1 to TRBJ1-3; D remains ambiguous. CDR1 is MNHNS and CDR2 is SASEGT in the germline V gene. CDR3 length: 15 residues. Between the trimmed V and J ends, which lost 2 bases and 6 bases, there was a span of 14 bases. DNA for the CDR3: TGTGCCAGCAGTGAATACCTGGCCCAAGTAAACACCATATATTTT. Translated: CASSEYLAQVNTIYF.

This clone was seen only a few times. The gene calls are TRBV5-4 and TRBJ2-5; 10 bases align to TRBD2. V shed 2 bases and J 5 bases; nucleotides not matched to a gene: 12. The germline V gene has CDR1 SGHNT and CDR2 YYREEE (reference sequence). The CDR3 consists of 17 residues. CDR3 DNA: TGTGCCAGCAGCTTTCCGCGACCAGCGGGAGGGGCGGAGACCCAGTACTTC. It codes for CASSFPRPAGGAETQYF.

The chain carries TRBV6-1 and TRBJ2-1, with 12 bases identical to TRBD2. The CDR3 has 14 amino acids. Losses at the gene ends were 10 bases for V and 5 bases for J; bases not matched to a gene: 6. The germline gives CDR1 MNHNS, CDR2 SASEGT. CDR3 DNA: TGTGCCACCCGTTGGACTAGCGGGAACAATGAGCAGTTCTTC. Translated: CATRWTSGNNEQFF.

The chain employs TRBV15 and TRBJ2-4; the D is unclear. V dropped 5 bases and J dropped 3 bases, with 5 bases sitting between them. Germline CDR1 and CDR2: LNHNV and YYDKDF (reference sequence). The CDR3 has 12 residues. This chain's CDR3 is CATSLGKNIQYF. CDR3 bases: TGTGCCACCAGCCTGGGCAAAAACATTCAGTACTTC.

The chain joins TRBV28 to TRBJ2-7; 8 bases agree with TRBD2. V trimming: 6 bases; J trimming: 2 bases; junction bases outside the gene matches: 9. Germline V CDR1 and CDR2: MDHEN, SYDVKM. The length of the CDR3 is 15 residues. The chain's CDR3 is CASSFLGLAAYEQYF. CDR3 coding DNA: TGTGCCAGCAGCTTCCTAGGACTAGCTGCCTACGAGCAGTACTTC.

The chain's CDR3 is CASSVGTSFETQYF. CDR3 nucleotides: TGTGCCAGCAGCGTAGGGACTAGTTTCGAGACCCAGTACTTC. The chain links TRBV9 to TRBJ2-5; 7 bases are a match to TRBD2. With 0 bases clipped from V and 5 bases from J, the junction kept 4 bases outside the gene matches. The CDR3 contains 14 residues. CDR1 is SGDLS, CDR2 YYNGEE, per germline.

A note on this clone: A much bigger clone sits one base away, suggesting this may be a read error. In the same sample, other DNA sequences code for this CDR3. The rearrangement links TRBV7-9 to TRBJ2-5; D is unclear. The germline gives CDR1 SEHNR, CDR2 FQNEAQ (reference sequence). This CDR3 region has 11 residues. With 0 bases removed from V and 4 bases from J, the gap between germline ends came to 0 bases. The CDR3 region is CASSLAETQYF. CDR3 nucleotide sequence: TGTGCCAGCAGCTTAGCAGAGACCCAGTACTTC.

The chain has TRBV7-2 and TRBJ2-5; 10 bases are shared with TRBD2. The CDR3 has 14 residues. After removal of 4 bases from V and 3 bases from J, the junction contained 2 bases not matched to a gene. From germline, CDR1 is SGHTA and CDR2 FQGNSA. The CDR3 DNA sequence: TGTGCCAGCAGCTCCGGACTAGCGGAAGAGACCCAGTACTTC. This gives the protein CASSSGLAEETQYF.

This sequence joins TRBV5-1 and TRBJ2-5; 10 bases map to TRBD2. The CDR3 totals 15 residues. Germline V CDR1 and CDR2: SGHRS, YFSETQ. With 4 bases clipped from V and 4 bases from J, the junction kept 7 bases outside the gene matches. CDR3 sequence (DNA): TGCGCCAGCAGCCCCGGACTAGCGGACTTAGAGACCCAGTACTTC. This gives the protein CASSPGLADLETQYF.

The chain links TRBV2 to TRBJ2-5, with D maybe TRBD2 (5 bases). The CDR3 is 12 residues long. The germline V gene encodes CDR1 SNHLY and CDR2 FYNNEI. The V gene lost 5 bases and the J gene lost 4 bases, with 8 bases spanning the gap. The CDR3 DNA follows: TGTGCCAGCAGTCGGGGTGGAGAGACCCAGTACTTC. It translates to CASSRGGETQYF.

This clone appeared a single time. With a much larger clone just one base away, this may be a read error. The chain is built from TRBV28 and TRBJ2-7; 7 nucleotides line up with TRBD1. The CDR3 loop spans 13 amino acids. CDR1 MDHEN and CDR2 SYDVKM come from the germline V gene. V shed 4 bases, J shed 2 bases, and the junction held 2 bases outside the gene matches. The CDR3 DNA reads TGTGCCAGCAGTTCGGGACAGCCCTACGAGCAGTACTTC. This encodes CASSSGQPYEQYF. The full variable domain, rest sourced from reference TRBV28 and TRBJ2-7, is DVKVTQSSRYLVKRTGEKVFLECVQDMDHENMFWYRQDPGLGLRLIYFSYDVKMKEKGDIPEGYSVSREKKERFSLILESASTNQTSMYLCASSSGQPYEQYFGPGTRLTVT.

This sequence joins TRBV29-1 and TRBJ1-1, with 8 bases aligning to TRBD1. The germline CDR1 and CDR2 sequences are SQVTM and ANQGSEA. With V trimmed by 7 bases and J by 10 bases, 11 bases remained unmatched. The CDR3 is 12 residues long. The CDR3 sequence: CSAGQGASSAFF. The CDR3 nucleotides read TGCAGCGCCGGGCAGGGGGCCTCGTCAGCTTTCTTT.

The rearrangement uses TRBV28 and TRBJ1-4, with TRBD1 matching over 9 bases. The germline gives CDR1 MDHEN, CDR2 SYDVKM. With V trimmed by 4 bases and J by 4 bases, 7 bases remained unmatched. The CDR3 covers 16 residues. The CDR3 loop is CASSSYGQGNNEKLFF. CDR3 coding DNA: TGTGCCAGCAGTTCATACGGACAGGGGAATAATGAAAAACTGTTTTTT.

The chain links TRBV10-3 to TRBJ2-7; weak D call: TRBD1 (6 bases). The V end lost 0 bases, the J end lost 0 bases, and 15 bases lay between the germline ends. This CDR3 comprises 17 residues. CDR1 and CDR2 from the germline V gene are ENHRY and SYGVKD. The CDR3, as DNA: TGTGCCATCAGTGAGTCGTTGAGGACAGAATACTCCTACGAGCAGTACTTC. This codes for CAISESLRTEYSYEQYF.

The rearrangement links TRBV29-1 to TRBJ2-2; a possible D gene is TRBD2 (7 bases). V lost 6 bases and J 4 bases, leaving 15 bases between the germline ends. The germline V gene encodes CDR1 SQVTM and CDR2 ANQGSEA. This CDR3 comprises 14 residues. CDR3 residues: CSVTGGRLTGELFF. CDR3 in DNA: TGCAGCGTAACGGGGGGCCGGCTCACCGGGGAGCTGTTTTTT.

CDR3 DNA: TGTGCCAGCAGCTTAACCAGGGGGACCCAGTACTTC. Encoded protein: CASSLTRGTQYF. V gene TRBV7-3 combines with J gene TRBJ2-5; D perhaps matches TRBD1 (6 bases). From germline, CDR1 is SGHTA and CDR2 FQGTGA. The CDR3 is made up of 12 amino acids. V gave up 0 bases and J gave up 7 bases, with 6 bases separating them.

The genes are TRBV2 and TRBJ1-1; weak D call: TRBD1 (5 bases). V lost 2 bases and J lost 3, with 10 bases in between. Germline-derived CDR1 and CDR2 are SNHLY and FYNNEI. The CDR3 consists of 14 residues. The CDR3 sequence: CASSEWGVYTEAFF. CDR3 coding DNA: TGTGCCAGCAGTGAATGGGGGGTGTACACTGAAGCTTTCTTT. Full variable domain (remainder filled in from reference TRBV2 and TRBJ1-1): EPEVTQTPSHQVTQMGQEVILRCVPISNHLYFYWYRQILGQKVEFLVSFYNNEISEKSEIFDDQFSVERPDGSNFTLKIRSTKLEDSAMYFCASSEWGVYTEAFFGQGTRLTVV.

This clone has a single count. The V gene is TRBV5-4, the J gene TRBJ2-7; TRBD2 agrees at 8 bases. J lost 7 bases, V lost 1 base, and 10 bases had no gene match. CDR3 length equals 15 residues. Germline V gene lookup returns CDR1 SGHNT and CDR2 YYREEE (reference sequence). CDR3 sequence: CASSLTSGPQREQYF. CDR3 sequence (DNA): TGTGCCAGCAGCTTGACTAGCGGACCCCAACGGGAGCAGTACTTC.

The rearrangement uses TRBV29-1 and TRBJ2-7, with 7 bases aligning to TRBD2. CDR1 is SQVTM and CDR2 is ANQGSEA in the germline V gene. J lost 0 bases, V lost 5 bases, and 1 base had no gene match. The CDR3 spans 12 residues. The CDR3 nucleotides read TGCAGCGTTCAGCGGGGCTCCTACGAGCAGTACTTC. Translated: CSVQRGSYEQYF.

The chain joins TRBV19 to TRBJ2-3, with a weak D call TRBD2 (6 bases). The CDR3 totals 13 residues. CDR1 is LNHDA and CDR2 is SQIVND in the germline V gene (reference sequence). The ends were cut back, 5 bases at V and 5 bases at J, with 11 bases in the middle. This CDR3 reads CASSPGRRDTQYF. The CDR3 DNA sequence: TGTGCCAGTAGTCCCGGGAGAAGAGATACGCAGTATTTT. Filled out from reference TRBV19 and TRBJ2-3, the complete variable domain reads DGGITQSPKYLFRKEGQNVTLSCEQNLNHDAMYWYRQDPGQGLRLIYYSQIVNDFQKGDIAEGYSVSREKKESFPLTVTSAQKNPTAFYLCASSPGRRDTQYFGPGTRLTVL.

This clone was counted ten times or more. This chain links TRBV7-8 with TRBJ1-1, with D unclear. There are 15 residues in the CDR3. Germline assignment: CDR1 SGHVS and CDR2 FQNEAQ. V was clipped by 4 bases and J by 1 base, with 13 bases between them. This CDR3 is CASSYRTFANTEAFF. DNA of the CDR3: TGTGCCAGCAGCTACCGGACCTTTGCGAACACTGAAGCTTTCTTT.

The V gene is TRBV28, the J gene TRBJ2-5; D gene uncertain. The ends were cut back, 10 bases at V and 5 bases at J, with 11 bases in the middle. The CDR3 is 11 amino acids. Germline CDR1 and CDR2: MDHEN and SYDVKM. In nucleotides, the CDR3 is TGTGCCACCGAACGGACGGAGACCCAGTACTTC. Protein product: CATERTETQYF.

The chain has TRBV6-1 and TRBJ1-3; no clear D. V lost 6 bases to trimming and J lost 2 bases, with 11 bases between them. The CDR3 length is 14 residues. Germline CDR1 is MNHNS and CDR2 is SASEGT. CDR3 nucleotide sequence: TGTGCCAGCAGCCACGGCTCTACTGGAAACACCATATATTTT. Its protein is CASSHGSTGNTIYF.

Note on this clone: The sample contains more than one DNA sequence encoding this CDR3. The CDR3 bases are TGTGCCAGTAGTCCTTATAGCAATCAGCCCCAGCATTTT. This encodes CASSPYSNQPQHF. The chain couples TRBV19 to TRBJ1-5; no clear D gene. CDR1 and CDR2 (germline): LNHDA, SQIVND (reference sequence). V lost 5 bases and J lost 0, with 5 bases in between. This CDR3 is built from 13 residues.

The rearrangement links TRBV28 to TRBJ2-3; the D is unclear. CDR3 length equals 12 residues. V was shortened by 4 bases and J by 3 bases, with 5 bases between the two germline ends. Looked up from germline, CDR1 is MDHEN and CDR2 is SYDVKM. Here the CDR3 reads CASSSLTDTQYF. CDR3 DNA: TGTGCCAGCAGTTCCCTAACAGATACGCAGTATTTT.

This chain links TRBV18 with TRBJ1-4, with 7 positions matching TRBD1. Germline V lookup: CDR1 KGHSH, CDR2 LQKENI. The CDR3 has 15 amino acids. Losses at the gene ends were 7 bases for V and 3 bases for J; bases not matched to a gene: 8. CDR3 DNA sequence: TGTGCCAGCTGCGGGCTAGGGGGCCCTAATGAAAAACTGTTTTTT. Its protein is CASCGLGGPNEKLFF. Complete variable domain (other parts from reference TRBV18 and TRBJ1-4): NAGVMQNPRHLVRRRGQEARLRCSPMKGHSHVYWYRQLPEEGLKFMVYLQKENIIDESGMPKERFSAEFPKEGPSILRIQQVVRGDSAAYFCASCGLGGPNEKLFFGSGTQLSVL.

The chain recombines TRBV5-4 with TRBJ1-3, with D unresolved. The germline CDR1 and CDR2 sequences are SGHNT and YYREEE (reference sequence). This CDR3 contains 14 residues. The V and J ends lost 2 bases and 3 bases respectively, with 9 bases between them. CDR3 sequence reads: CASSFGVNGNTIYF. The CDR3 DNA is TGTGCCAGCAGCTTTGGGGTTAATGGAAACACCATATATTTT.